A selection of T cell receptor beta chains follows, all from one sample in a study of T cell repertoires in cytomegalovirus infection. TCRdb re-called the reads with MiXCR, one entry per CDR3 protein. The sample shows roughly 500,000 distinct CDR3 sequences, 30% to 40% of them seen only once. Their antigens remain unidentified. The material was cultured PBMCs, obtained from culture after CMV antigen stimulation. These TCRs come from a human donor in good health (CMV status not recorded). Some clones in this sample may be carry-over from other donors' samples. Each CDR3 is given with its conserved first and last residue. D genes are given only for firm matches. Size is omitted from some rows. Given values are once, few, many or a class for expanded clones.

TRBV11-3	-	TRBD2	TRBJ2-3	CASSRGLAASTDTQYF	TGTGCCAGCAGCCGGGGACTAGCGGCTAGCACAGATACGCAGTATTTT
TRBV28	-	TRBD2	TRBJ2-1	CASSSPVAGAYNEQFF	TGTGCCAGCAGTTCGCCTGTAGCGGGGGCCTACAATGAGCAGTTCTTC
TRBV20-1	-	TRBD1	TRBJ1-1	CSAGTGGAKTEAFF	TGCAGTGCCGGGACAGGGGGCGCTAAGACTGAAGCTTTCTTT
TRBV25-1	-	-	TRBJ2-5	CASSDVTVQETQYF	TGTGCCAGCAGTGACGTCACAGTACAAGAGACCCAGTACTTC
TRBV6-1	few	-	TRBJ1-6	CASSEDLGNSPLHF	TGTGCCAGCAGCGAAGACCTAGGGAATTCACCCCTCCACTTT
TRBV28	few	-	TRBJ1-1	CASSLPEGRGAFF	TGTGCCAGCAGTTTACCCGAGGGTCGCGGAGCTTTCTTT
TRBV6-1	few	TRBD2	TRBJ2-2	CASSPGLAGALTGELFF	TGTGCCAGCAGTCCCGGACTAGCGGGAGCCTTGACCGGGGAGCTGTTTTTT
TRBV19	-	-	TRBJ1-5	CASNLLGGHQPQHF	TGTGCCAGTAACCTCCTTGGGGGTCATCAGCCCCAGCATTTT
TRBV15	-	-	TRBJ2-5	CATSRYRAQQETQYF	TGTGCCACCAGCCGTTACAGGGCCCAACAAGAGACCCAGTACTTC
TRBV6-5	few	TRBD2	TRBJ2-7	CASSYISGARSYEQYF	TGTGCCAGCAGTTACATCAGCGGGGCTCGCTCCTACGAGCAGTACTTC
TRBV19	-	TRBD1	TRBJ2-6	CATRLAGQGASGANVLTF	TGTGCCACCCGCCTTGCGGGACAGGGGGCGTCAGGGGCCAACGTCCTGACTTTC
TRBV5-1	-	TRBD2	TRBJ2-1	CASSSGTSGRAAYNEQFF	TGCGCCAGCAGCTCCGGGACTAGCGGGAGGGCCGCGTACAATGAGCAGTTCTTC
TRBV7-9	-	TRBD2	TRBJ2-5	CASRRAGGPGETQYF	TGTGCCAGCAGAAGAGCGGGAGGGCCCGGAGAGACCCAGTACTTC
TRBV6-2/TRBV6-3	-	-	TRBJ2-7	CASRGLSGYEQYF	TGTGCCAGCAGGGGACTCTCCGGCTACGAGCAGTACTTC
TRBV7-9	few	-	TRBJ1-1	CASSLTGTISEAFF	TGTGCCAGCAGCTTGACCGGGACCATATCTGAAGCTTTCTTT
TRBV29-1	-	-	TRBJ1-1	CSVERGRATSEAFF	TGCAGCGTTGAGAGGGGCAGGGCGACAAGTGAAGCTTTCTTT
TRBV6-4	-	-	TRBJ1-6	CASSESSYNSPLHF	TGTGCCAGCAGTGAAAGCTCCTATAATTCACCCCTCCACTTT
TRBV11-3	-	-	TRBJ2-3	CASSRWVGSDTQYF	TGTGCCAGCAGCCGATGGGTCGGGTCAGATACGCAGTATTTT
TRBV6-5	-	TRBD2	TRBJ2-1	CASSYGLAGGRNEQFF	TGTGCCAGCAGTTACGGGCTAGCGGGAGGGAGAAATGAGCAGTTCTTC
TRBV7-2	few	-	TRBJ2-1	CASSKTPATYNEQFF	TGTGCCAGCAGCAAGACCCCGGCAACCTACAATGAGCAGTTCTTC
TRBV4-3	-	-	TRBJ1-1	CASSQELRTEAFF	TGCGCCAGCAGCCAGGAGCTTAGAACTGAAGCTTTCTTT
TRBV4-1	-	TRBD2	TRBJ2-5	CASSQTLGTRQETQYF	TGCGCCAGCAGCCAAACCCTCGGGACTAGACAAGAGACCCAGTACTTC
TRBV7-8	few	TRBD1	TRBJ2-7	CASSKWDRQNYEQYF	TGTGCCAGCAGCAAATGGGACAGGCAGAACTACGAGCAGTACTTC
TRBV7-2	many	-	TRBJ1-1	CASSPPFVEAFF	TGTGCCAGCAGCCCTCCGTTCGTTGAAGCTTTCTTT
TRBV7-8	many	TRBD1	TRBJ1-2	CASSLGDRGGYGYTF	TGTGCCAGCAGCTTAGGGGACAGGGGCGGCTATGGCTACACCTTC
TRBV20-1	-	-	TRBJ2-1	CSARTYSGPSSYNEQFF	TGCAGTGCTAGAACCTATAGCGGCCCCAGCTCCTACAATGAGCAGTTCTTC
TRBV19	few	-	TRBJ1-5	CASTPTGLSNQPQHF	TGTGCCAGTACCCCGACAGGACTTAGCAATCAGCCCCAGCATTTT
TRBV7-1	-	-	TRBJ2-1	CASSLQRTSSYNEQFF	TGTGCCAGCAGCTTACAGCGCACGAGCTCCTACAATGAGCAGTTCTTC
TRBV15	-	TRBD2	TRBJ2-6	CATSRVVGLAGVWGANVLTF	TGTGCCACCAGCAGAGTGGTAGGACTAGCGGGAGTGTGGGGGGCCAACGTCCTGACTTTC
TRBV6-1	many	-	TRBJ1-6	CASSYGQGNSPLHF	TGTGCCAGCAGTTACGGGCAGGGCAATTCACCCCTCCACTTT
TRBV11-1	-	TRBD2	TRBJ2-1	CASSSRFGTSGSNEQFF	TGTGCCAGCAGCTCACGGTTTGGGACTAGCGGAAGCAATGAGCAGTTCTTC
TRBV9	few	TRBD2	TRBJ2-1	CASSAKGLAGVNEQFF	TGTGCCAGCAGCGCAAAGGGACTAGCGGGAGTGAATGAGCAGTTCTTC
TRBV11-2	-	-	TRBJ2-2	CASSSEVERVGELFF	TGTGCCAGCAGCTCCGAAGTTGAGCGGGTCGGGGAGCTGTTTTTT
TRBV12-3/TRBV12-4	few	-	TRBJ2-7	CASRGLDYEQYF	TGTGCCAGCCGGGGACTGGACTACGAGCAGTACTTC
TRBV7-8	few	TRBD1	TRBJ2-1	CASSLGTVVHNEQFF	TGTGCCAGCAGCCTTGGGACAGTGGTTCACAATGAGCAGTTCTTC
TRBV20-1	-	-	TRBJ2-5	CSAGGVGQETQYF	TGCAGTGCTGGAGGGGTGGGACAAGAGACCCAGTACTTC
TRBV4-3	-	-	TRBJ2-2	CASSHFLEGSFGGELFF	TGCGCCAGCAGCCACTTTCTTGAAGGGTCGTTCGGCGGGGAGCTGTTTTTT
TRBV2	few	-	TRBJ2-7	CASRVQGVSYEQYF	TGTGCCAGCAGGGTACAGGGAGTAAGCTACGAGCAGTACTTC
TRBV6-2/TRBV6-3	few	TRBD2	TRBJ2-1	CATRPTSGYNEQFF	TGTGCCACCCGCCCGACTAGCGGATACAATGAGCAGTTCTTC
TRBV7-2	many	-	TRBJ2-2	CASTSYSGQREELFF	TGTGCCAGCACTTCTTATTCAGGGCAAAGGGAGGAGCTGTTTTTT
TRBV7-2	many	-	TRBJ2-7	CASSLDDLSYEQYF	TGTGCCAGCAGCTTAGACGACCTCTCCTACGAGCAGTACTTC
TRBV27	-	TRBD2	TRBJ2-7	CASSLLGTSGIYEQYF	TGTGCCAGCAGTTTACTAGGGACTAGCGGGATTTACGAGCAGTACTTC
TRBV19	-	-	TRBJ1-2	CASSPRGKEGDGYTF	TGTGCCAGTAGTCCTCGGGGGAAGGAGGGCGATGGCTACACCTTC
TRBV20-1	-	TRBD1	TRBJ2-5	CSARRTGTNAGTQYF	TGCAGTGCTAGAAGGACAGGGACGAACGCGGGGACCCAGTACTTC
TRBV4-3	-	-	TRBJ2-6	CASSQDILGANVLTF	TGCGCCAGCAGCCAAGATATCTTAGGGGCCAACGTCCTGACTTTC